Presented here are 5 T cell receptor beta chains from one specimen sequenced in a study of blood T cell repertoires in COVID-19. The repertoire was sequenced with immunoSEQ multiplex PCR; TCRdb's copy has only in-frame clones and lacks some. Among approximately 340,000 clones listed, roughly 86% were seen once. Sequenced sample: peripheral blood. The receptors were sampled from a young man with COVID-19, enrolled during active disease.

The chain links TRBV2 to TRBJ2-7; 11 bases fit TRBD1. The germline CDR1 and CDR2 sequences are SNHLY and FYNNEI. The CDR3 spans 14 residues. J gave up 2 bases and V 6 bases, and 3 bases lay outside the gene matches. CDR3 DNA sequence: TGTGCCAGCAGCTGGACAGGGGGCACCTACGAGCAGTACTTC. It specifies CASSWTGGTYEQYF.

The chain uses TRBV7-2 and TRBJ2-7; TRBD1 aligns across 8 bases. The CDR3 is 16 residues long. The germline V gene has CDR1 SGHTA and CDR2 FQGNSA. The junction had 16 bases not matched to a gene; V was cut back by 5 bases and J by 7 bases. CDR3: CASSPQPGQGAREQYF. The CDR3 DNA is TGTGCCAGCAGCCCTCAACCCGGACAGGGAGCCCGAGAGCAGTACTTC.

The rearrangement links TRBV24-1 to TRBJ2-5; the D is unclear. CDR1 is KGHDR, CDR2 SFDVKD, per germline. The V gene lost 5 bases and the J gene lost 0 bases, with 6 bases spanning the gap. The CDR3 has 13 residues. The CDR3 sequence: CATSGTDQETQYF. The CDR3, as DNA: TGTGCCACCAGTGGAACAGACCAAGAGACCCAGTACTTC.

The chain employs TRBV4-2 and TRBJ2-7, with 8 positions matching TRBD1. CDR1 and CDR2 from the germline V gene are LGHNA and YNFKEQ. V was pared by 3 bases and J by 7 bases, with 17 bases of the junction left unmatched. This CDR3 is built from 17 residues. The CDR3 nucleotides read TGTGCCAGCAGCCATCGCCGACCCTTGACAGGGGTGGGTGAGCAGTACTTC. This encodes CASSHRRPLTGVGEQYF.

This clone has more than one count but fewer than ten. The chain joins TRBV30 to TRBJ1-1, with 9 bases that match TRBD1. Germline values: CDR1 GTSNPN, CDR2 SVGIG (reference sequence). This CDR3 is 12 amino acids long. J gave up 10 bases and V 1 base, and 4 bases lay outside the gene matches. In DNA form, the CDR3 reads TGTGCCTGGAGTGCCTTGACAGGGGGAGCTTTCTTT. Translating it yields CAWSALTGGAFF.